This TCR beta chain was identified in a study of blood T cells in healthy people across ages. The authors ran a second PCR of about 7 to 11 cycles using a sample-barcoded 5' primer and a J-beta primer mix. TCRdb independently ran MiXCR on the 5' RACE reads; one entry per CDR3 protein. The sample includes 1.8 million or so distinct CDR3 sequences, approximately 40% seen only once; the top ten take under 25%. CDR1 and CDR2 from the germline V gene are MGHRA and YSYEKL. Trimming took 0 bases from V and 6 from J; bases not matched to a gene: 4. The CDR3 contains 15 residues. The chain couples TRBV4-1 to TRBJ2-1; 8 bases are shared with TRBD2. This TCR came from a human donor in good health. Sequencing was performed on blood. CDR3 protein: CASSQERGVVNEQFF. CDR3 nucleotides: TGCGCCAGCAGCCAAGAGCGGGGGGTCGTCAATGAGCAGTTCTTC.